The 20 T cell receptor beta chains reported below all come from one sample, sequenced in a study of glioma-infiltrating T cells. The iRepertoire nested amplicon-rescue multiplex PCR amplified TCR alpha and beta CDR3s from RNA. TCRdb called the multiplex PCR reads again in MiXCR, with one record for every CDR3 protein. The sample holds some 130,000 distinct CDR3 sequences; 24% are singletons and the top ten take around a quarter. Source material: glioma tissue, nonneoplastic brain tissue, or PBMCs (not recorded which). The receptors were sampled from a human donor with low-grade glioma or glioblastoma, undergoing nonglioma brain surgery, or in good health (not recorded which).

Only a few counts were recorded for this clonotype. The CDR3 is CASSYGGATNEKLFF. Written as DNA, the CDR3 is TGTGCCAGCAGTTACGGGGGGGCAACTAATGAAAAACTGTTTTTT. The chain is built from TRBV6-2 or TRBV6-3 and TRBJ1-4; tentatively, D is TRBD1 (5 bases). Trimming cost V 2 bases and J 0 bases, with 7 bases left between them. The germline V gene has CDR1 MNHEY and CDR2 SVGEGT. This CDR3 has 15 residues.

The chain has TRBV6-1 and TRBJ2-5, with a possible D match to TRBD2 (6 bases). V was pared by 11 bases and J by 4 bases, with 26 bases between. Germline CDR1 is MNHNS and CDR2 is SASEGT. The CDR3 is made up of 16 amino acids. As DNA, the CDR3 is TGTGCCCCCGCCGGGGAGGCGATAAAGTTTAGAGAGACCCAGTACTTC. Translation gives CAPAGEAIKFRETQYF.

This clonotype was counted ten times or more. The chain carries TRBV7-6 and TRBJ1-6; D is unclear. The CDR3 runs 15 residues. Per the germline V gene, CDR1 is SGHVS and CDR2 is FNYEAQ. Trimming pared 3 bases from V and 7 bases from J, leaving 13 bases between. The CDR3 DNA sequence: TGTGCCAGCAGCTTCGGTTCCGATCTAAATTCACCCCTCCACTTT. Translated: CASSFGSDLNSPLHF.

V and J are TRBV18 and TRBJ1-5; no firm D call. V was cut by 5 bases and J by 4 bases, with 9 bases left in between. This CDR3 has 13 residues. Germline V gene sequence: CDR1 KGHSH, CDR2 LQKENI. Written as DNA, the CDR3 is TGTGCCAGCTCAGATAGTGGAAATCAGCCCCAGCATTTT. Encoded protein: CASSDSGNQPQHF.

The CDR3 loop is CASSMVKAPWATEAFF. The CDR3, as DNA: TGTGCCAGTAGTATGGTGAAGGCCCCGTGGGCCACTGAAGCTTTCTTT. The chain has TRBV19 and TRBJ1-1, with unresolved D. This CDR3 contains 16 residues. V gave up 3 bases and J gave up 4 bases, with 18 bases separating them. Germline loops: CDR1 LNHDA, CDR2 SQIVND (reference sequence).

This clonotype has ten or more counts. CDR3 sequence: CASSFGGDSNQPQHF. CDR3 sequence (DNA): TGTGCCAGCAGTTTTGGAGGGGACTCCAATCAGCCCCAGCATTTT. The V call is TRBV28, the J call TRBJ1-5; a weak D match, TRBD1 (5 bases). Germline V lookup: CDR1 MDHEN, CDR2 SYDVKM. This CDR3 spans 15 amino acids. Trimming removed 3 bases from V and 3 bases from J, with 12 bases in between. Full variable domain (outside the CDR3, taken from reference TRBV28 and TRBJ1-5): DVKVTQSSRYLVKRTGEKVFLECVQDMDHENMFWYRQDPGLGLRLIYFSYDVKMKEKGDIPEGYSVSREKKERFSLILESASTNQTSMYLCASSFGGDSNQPQHFGDGTRLSIL.

This clonotype was detected once. The V gene is TRBV20-1, the J gene TRBJ1-2; the D is unclear. In germline, CDR1 is DFQATT, CDR2 SNEGSKA (reference sequence). The CDR3 consists of 14 residues. With 0 bases removed from V and 6 bases from J, the gap between germline ends came to 14 bases. The CDR3 loop is CSARDSPDSDGYTF. The CDR3 coding sequence is TGCAGTGCTAGAGATTCCCCGGATTCGGATGGCTACACCTTC.

This chain links TRBV6-2 or TRBV6-3 with TRBJ2-1; D ambiguous. V was clipped by 4 bases and J by 12 bases, with 13 bases between them. Germline values: CDR1 MNHEY, CDR2 SVGEGT. The CDR3 has 12 amino acids. This CDR3 reads CASSLDVHTQFF. The CDR3, as DNA: TGTGCCAGCAGTTTGGACGTACATACGCAGTTCTTC.

This clonotype showed up many times. The chain joins TRBV6-1 to TRBJ1-1, with 8 bases lining up with TRBD1. Looked up from germline, CDR1 is MNHNS and CDR2 is SASEGT. V lost 9 bases and J lost 5; bases outside the gene matches: 8. The CDR3 loop spans 13 amino acids. The CDR3 DNA reads as TGTGCCAGTAACCACCGACAGGGGACTGAAGCTTTCTTT. It is translated as CASNHRQGTEAFF.

This clonotype is a singleton in its sample. This chain joins TRBV6-5 and TRBJ2-1; a weak D match, TRBD1 (5 bases). CDR3 length equals 16 residues. V was shortened by 2 bases and J by 0 bases, with 11 bases between the two germline ends. Germline lookup yields CDR1 MNHEY and CDR2 SVGAGI. This CDR3 reads CASSYGQGRSYNEQFF. The CDR3 DNA follows: TGTGCCAGCAGTTACGGGCAGGGTCGCTCCTACAATGAGCAGTTCTTC.

The J gene is TRBJ2-3, the V gene TRBV10-3; TRBD2 agrees at 7 bases. The CDR3 has 14 residues. After removal of 6 bases from V and 1 base from J, the junction contained 4 bases not matched to a gene. Germline CDR1 and CDR2: ENHRY and SYGVKD. The CDR3 region is CAIRGSGGTDTQYF. DNA for the CDR3: TGTGCCATCAGGGGCAGCGGGGGCACAGATACGCAGTATTTT.

The chain is built from TRBV6-5 and TRBJ2-1; 7 bases fit TRBD1. V dropped 6 bases and J dropped 10; count of bases not matched to a gene: 9. There are 13 residues in the CDR3. Germline V gene lookup returns CDR1 MNHEY and CDR2 SVGAGI. The CDR3 protein is CASRLQGTYEQFF. CDR3 DNA: TGTGCCAGCAGACTACAGGGGACCTACGAGCAGTTCTTC.

This clonotype showed up many times. The V and J genes are TRBV7-2 and TRBJ2-3; D may be TRBD1 or TRBD2 (5 bases each). In germline, CDR1 is SGHTA, CDR2 FQGNSA. This CDR3 has 13 amino acids. V was pared by 7 bases and J by 6 bases, with 14 bases between. The CDR3 loop is CASNYWGRDTQYF. The CDR3 DNA follows: TGTGCCAGCAACTACTGGGGACGTGATACGCAGTATTTT.

This clonotype was counted ten times or more. The rearrangement uses TRBV27 and TRBJ2-1, with 11 bases identical to TRBD2. The J segment lost 2 bases and the V segment lost 5 bases, leaving 11 bases of the junction unmatched. CDR1 is MNHEY, CDR2 SMNVEV, per germline (reference sequence). The CDR3 has 18 amino acids. The CDR3 loop reads CASSPSGTSGPTYNEQFF. CDR3 in DNA: TGTGCCAGCAGTCCCTCCGGGACTAGCGGCCCAACCTACAATGAGCAGTTCTTC.

This chain joins TRBV14 and TRBJ2-3, with D perhaps given as TRBD1 or TRBD2 (5 bases each). V gave up 0 bases and J gave up 3 bases, with 19 bases separating them. This CDR3 has 18 residues. Germline CDR1 SGHDN, CDR2 FVKESK. The CDR3 region has the DNA TGTGCCAGCAGCCAAGAGCCGCCAGGGAGTTCATGGACAGATACGCAGTATTTT. Translated: CASSQEPPGSSWTDTQYF.

The chain combines TRBV28 with TRBJ1-6, with D possibly TRBD1 on 5 matching bases. Deletions cut 5 bases from V and 6 bases from J, with 20 bases between. Germline values: CDR1 MDHEN, CDR2 SYDVKM. The CDR3 spans 17 residues. The CDR3 sequence: CASSPAAAQGLNSPLHF. The CDR3 coding sequence is TGTGCCAGCAGTCCCGCGGCCGCGCAGGGACTTAATTCACCCCTCCACTTT.

The chain couples TRBV7-3 to TRBJ2-1; 8 bases map to TRBD2. Germline CDR1 and CDR2: SGHTA and FQGTGA. CDR3 size: 16 residues. J lost 6 bases, V lost 1 base, and 8 bases had no gene match. For the CDR3, the DNA is TGTGCCAGCAGCTTAATACCAGCGGGGGTAGGCAATGAGCAGTTCTTC. Translating it yields CASSLIPAGVGNEQFF.

The sample holds many counts of this clonotype. V is TRBV18 and J is TRBJ1-5, with D tentatively TRBD1 (6 bases). The CDR3 sequence is 15 residues long. From germline, CDR1 is KGHSH and CDR2 LQKENI. Deletions cut 3 bases from V and 9 bases from J, with 18 bases between. Here the CDR3 DNA reads TGTGCCAGCTCACCTACGGACAGTTCAGCTCGGCCCCAGCATTTT. Translation gives CASSPTDSSARPQHF.

The table lists this clonotype with many counts. CDR3 sequence: CASSVRTVSNSPLHF. CDR3 nucleotide sequence: TGTGCCAGCAGTGTCAGGACAGTAAGCAATTCACCCCTCCACTTT. The chain joins TRBV25-1 to TRBJ1-6, with a weak D call TRBD1 (6 bases). Germline CDR1 MGHDK, CDR2 SYGVNS. The CDR3 extends over 15 amino acids. Trimming shortened V by 4 bases and J by 7 bases, and 14 bases separated the two germline ends.

This chain connects TRBV6-1 to TRBJ2-3; possibly TRBD1 for D (6 bases). Germline V lookup: CDR1 MNHNS, CDR2 SASEGT. The CDR3 is made up of 15 amino acids. V lost 5 bases to trimming and J lost 4 bases, with 16 bases between them. CDR3 nucleotides: TGTGCCAGCAGTTATGGCAGGGGAAAAGCAGATACGCAGTATTTT. As protein: CASSYGRGKADTQYF.